Listed below are T cell receptor beta chains from one sample, sequenced in a study of T cells in Graves' hyperthyroidism and ophthalmopathy. Each CDR3 protein gets one entry after TCRdb re-called the multiplex PCR reads with MiXCR. The sample holds 450,000 to 700,000 distinct CDR3 sequences, under 60% seen once. Specimen: peripheral blood or thyroid tissue (not recorded which). These receptors all come from an adult woman with Graves' disease, either hyperthyroidism or ophthalmopathy (not recorded which). CDR3s include the opening cysteine and the closing phenylalanine or tryptophan. D genes are given only for firm matches. Expanded clones get a size class; other rows say once, few or many, or leave the size out.

TRBJ1-2	TRBV9	NA	many	TGTGCCAGCAGCGTACGGGCCCACGGAAAGTATGGCTACACCTTC	CASSVRAHGKYGYTF
TRBJ2-2	TRBV12-3/TRBV12-4	NA	NA	TGTGCCAGCAGTGAGCGCGGGGCTCTGAACACCGGGGAGCTGTTTTTT	CASSERGALNTGELFF
TRBJ1-1	TRBV9	TRBD1	NA	TGTGCCAGCAGCGTAGAACAGGGGGATGAAGCTTTCTTT	CASSVEQGDEAFF
TRBJ2-5	TRBV20-1	TRBD1	NA	TGCAGTGCAGGACAGGGCTGGGAGACCCAGTACTTC	CSAGQGWETQYF
TRBJ1-4	TRBV7-8	NA	many	TGTGCCAGCAGCTTAGAACAGCGGATGTTGAGTGAAAAACTGTTTTTT	CASSLEQRMLSEKLFF
TRBJ1-5	TRBV20-1	NA	NA	TGCAGTGCTAGTCCCAAAGAGTTACATAGCAATCAGCCCCAGCATTTT	CSASPKELHSNQPQHF
TRBJ2-5	TRBV9	NA	many	TGTGCCAGCAGCAAGCGCGTACTAGAGACCCAGTACTTC	CASSKRVLETQYF
TRBJ2-7	TRBV5-5	NA	NA	TGTGCCAGCAGCTTGGTAGCAGGGTGGGCCTACGAGCAGTACTTC	CASSLVAGWAYEQYF
TRBJ2-2	TRBV10-3	NA	NA	TGTGCCATCAGTGGTAGAGAGGGGAACACCGGGGAGCTGTTTTTT	CAISGREGNTGELFF
TRBJ2-2	TRBV10-1	TRBD2	many	TGCGCCAGCAGTAGCGGGGACACCGGGGAGCTGTTTTTT	CASSSGDTGELFF
TRBJ2-2	TRBV5-4	NA	NA	TGTGCCAGCAGCTTGGAGGCTAGCGGGGAGCTGTTTTTT	CASSLEASGELFF
TRBJ2-7	TRBV24-1	TRBD2	NA	TGTGCCACCAGTGATCCAGGACTAGCGGACTACGAGCAGTACTTC	CATSDPGLADYEQYF
TRBJ2-7	TRBV7-9	TRBD2	NA	TGTGCCAGCAGCTCCCTACCCGGGACTAGCGGACATAGCTCCTACGAGCAGTACTTC	CASSSLPGTSGHSSYEQYF
TRBJ1-1	TRBV20-1	NA	NA	TGCAGTGCTAGAGTGGGGGACCGGGGCGGTGAAGCTTTCTTT	CSARVGDRGGEAFF
TRBJ2-6	TRBV2	NA	few	TGTGCCAGCTCTGGCGGGTTCTCTGGGGCCAACGTCCTGACTTTC	CASSGGFSGANVLTF
TRBJ1-4	TRBV25-1	NA	NA	TGTGCCACGAAATTCAGGGGACCTAATGAAAAACTGTTTTTT	CATKFRGPNEKLFF
TRBJ2-3	TRBV7-8	NA	NA	TGTGCCAGCAGCACCCGGGACCTCACAGATACGCAGTATTTT	CASSTRDLTDTQYF
TRBJ2-7	TRBV7-2	TRBD2	many	TGTGCCAGCAGCTGGGGACTAGAGTACGAGCAGTACTTC	CASSWGLEYEQYF
TRBJ1-2	TRBV4-1	TRBD1	NA	TGCGCCAGCAGCCAAGATCCGGGACAGGGTCGTTATGGCTACACCTTC	CASSQDPGQGRYGYTF
TRBJ1-3	TRBV7-9	NA	NA	TGTGCCAGCAGCATGACAGCGGCTTCGTTGAACACCATATATTTT	CASSMTAASLNTIYF
TRBJ2-2	TRBV7-8	NA	many	TGTGCCAGCAGCTCGGGACGGTGGAACACCGGGGAGCTGTTTTTT	CASSSGRWNTGELFF
TRBJ1-2	TRBV27	NA	many	TGCGCCAGCAGCTTGGGCGGGTTCTATGGCTACACCTTC	CASSLGGFYGYTF
TRBJ2-7	TRBV6-1	TRBD1	many	TGTGCCAGCAGGCCTCCTTGGGACAGATCCTACGAGCAGTACTTC	CASRPPWDRSYEQYF
TRBJ1-5	TRBV10-3	TRBD1	NA	TGTGCCATTGGGGGACAGGGGGCACAGCCCCAGCATTTT	CAIGGQGAQPQHF
TRBJ2-2	TRBV5-1	NA	once	TGCGCCAGCAGCACCCTATCCCGGGACCCGGGGGAGCTGTTTTTT	CASSTLSRDPGELFF
TRBJ1-3	TRBV20-1	NA	NA	TGCAGTGCTAGAGCCCCCGGCTCTGGAAACACCATATATTTT	CSARAPGSGNTIYF
TRBJ2-2	TRBV4-1	NA	many	TGCGCCAGCAGCCAAGGGGCAGGGTGGACCGGGGAGCTGTTTTTT	CASSQGAGWTGELFF
TRBJ1-4	TRBV7-2	NA	NA	TGTGCCAGCAGCGACCGCGGGGAAGACGCAAAACTGTTTTTT	CASSDRGEDAKLFF
TRBJ1-2	TRBV15	TRBD1	NA	TGTGCCACCAGCAGAGACAGGGGGCATAACTATGGCTACACCTTC	CATSRDRGHNYGYTF
TRBJ1-5	TRBV20-1	NA	NA	TGCAGTGCTAGAGAGCCCCAGCATTTT	CSAREPQHF
TRBJ2-7	TRBV4-1	TRBD2	many	TGCGCCAGCAGATCAGCGGGAAGAGGCCACGAGCAGTACTTC	CASRSAGRGHEQYF
TRBJ2-5	TRBV2	NA	NA	TGTGCCTGCAGGGGGGGACCGGAGGAGACCCAGTACTTC	CACRGGPEETQYF
TRBJ2-6	TRBV19	TRBD1	once	TGTGCCAGTAGTATAGCAGGGGGTACGGGGGCCAACGTCCTGACTTTC	CASSIAGGTGANVLTF
TRBJ2-7	TRBV3-1	NA	many	TGTGCCAGCAGCCAAGGGGTGGATGGCAAGCAGTACTTC	CASSQGVDGKQYF
TRBJ2-5	TRBV7-8	NA	NA	TGTGCCAGCGAGGTTCGGGGGAGCCTCACCGAGACCCAGTACTTC	CASEVRGSLTETQYF
TRBJ1-2	TRBV14	TRBD1	NA	TGTGCCAGCAGCGGACAGGGAATCGGCTACACCTTC	CASSGQGIGYTF
TRBJ2-5	TRBV20-1	TRBD2	NA	TGCAGTGCTCCGACTAGCGGGGGAGGGCAAGAGACCCAGTACTTC	CSAPTSGGGQETQYF
TRBJ1-1	TRBV20-1	TRBD1	NA	TGCAGTGCTAGGGACAGGGGGACGAGGAACACTGAAGCTTTCTTT	CSARDRGTRNTEAFF
TRBJ2-7	TRBV10-3	TRBD2	NA	TGTGCCATCAACACTAGCGGGAGGGCGCGGGAGCAGTACTTC	CAINTSGRAREQYF
TRBJ2-3	TRBV13	TRBD2	NA	TGTGCCAGCAGCTCCGTTACTAGCGGGAAAACAGATACGCAGTATTTT	CASSSVTSGKTDTQYF
TRBJ2-5	TRBV4-1	NA	NA	TGCGCCAGCAAAAAGACAGGGCGGGGGGAGACCCAGTACTTC	CASKKTGRGETQYF
TRBJ1-6	TRBV12-3/TRBV12-4	NA	NA	TGTGCCAGCAGTTTAGCTTTCGGTCCCCTCCACTTT	CASSLAFGPLHF
TRBJ1-1	TRBV7-3	NA	once	TGTGCCAGCACCACACAAGGGGAGAACACTGAAGCTTTCTTT	CASTTQGENTEAFF
TRBJ2-1	TRBV5-1	NA	NA	TGCGCCAGCAGCTACAGGGAGCCCTACAATGAGCAGTTCTTC	CASSYREPYNEQFF